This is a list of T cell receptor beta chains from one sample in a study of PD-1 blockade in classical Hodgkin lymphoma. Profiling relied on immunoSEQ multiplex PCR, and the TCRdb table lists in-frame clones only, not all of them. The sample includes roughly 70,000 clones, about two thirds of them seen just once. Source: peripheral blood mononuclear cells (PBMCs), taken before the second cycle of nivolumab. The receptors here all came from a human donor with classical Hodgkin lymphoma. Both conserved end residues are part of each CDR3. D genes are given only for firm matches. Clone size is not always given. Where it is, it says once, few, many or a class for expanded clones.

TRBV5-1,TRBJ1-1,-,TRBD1,TGCGCCAGCAAAGACAGGGACGCGAACACTGAAGCTTTCTTT,CASKDRDANTEAFF
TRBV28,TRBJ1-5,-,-,TGTGCCAGCAGTTTATCGGGGTATAGCAATCAGCCCCAGCATTTT,CASSLSGYSNQPQHF
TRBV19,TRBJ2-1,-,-,TGTGCCAGTAGTATAGCTCCGGGACAAGCCTACAATGAGCAGTTCTTC,CASSIAPGQAYNEQFF
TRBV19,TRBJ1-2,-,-,TGTGCCAGTACCCCGACTCCCAGGGCCTGGGATCACTATGGCTACACCTTC,CASTPTPRAWDHYGYTF
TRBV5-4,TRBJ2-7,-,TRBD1,TGTGCCAGCAGCTTGCCGACAGGGAAAGGCGGAGAGCAGTACTTC,CASSLPTGKGGEQYF
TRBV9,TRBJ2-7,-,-,TGTGCCAGCAGCGTAGTCGGTGGGACCTACGAGCAGTACTTC,CASSVVGGTYEQYF
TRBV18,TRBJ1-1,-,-,TGTGCCAGCTCAACTTCAGGACAGAACACTGAAGCTTTCTTT,CASSTSGQNTEAFF
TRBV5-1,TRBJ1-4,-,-,TGCGCCAGCAGCTTATCGGGCATCAATGAAAAACTGTTTTTT,CASSLSGINEKLFF
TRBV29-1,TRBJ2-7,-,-,TGCAGCGTGCGGGTGAGTCCACTCTCCTACGAGCAGTACTTC,CSVRVSPLSYEQYF
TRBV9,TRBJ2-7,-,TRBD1,TGTGCCAGCAGCGAGGGTACAGGGGACGAGCAGTACTTC,CASSEGTGDEQYF
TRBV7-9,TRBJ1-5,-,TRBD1,TGTGCCAGCAGCTCGGGACAGGGGGTTAATCAGCCCCAGCATTTT,CASSSGQGVNQPQHF
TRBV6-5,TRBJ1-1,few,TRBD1,TGTGCCAGCTACAGGGGGCTTGGCACTGAAGCTTTCTTT,CASYRGLGTEAFF
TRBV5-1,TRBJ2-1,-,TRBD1,TGCGCCACCGGACAGGGGGCTGGCAATGAGCAGTTCTTC,CATGQGAGNEQFF
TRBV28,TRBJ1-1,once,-,TGTGCCAGCAGATCACCTGAGGCCAAAGCTTTCTTT,CASRSPEAKAFF
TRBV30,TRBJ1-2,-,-,TGTGCCTGGAGTGTGGGGGGCGTATCCCCCTATGGCTACACCTTC,CAWSVGGVSPYGYTF
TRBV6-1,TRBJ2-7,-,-,TGTGCCAGCAGTGAATTCACCGGGACACCCTACGAGCAGTACTTC,CASSEFTGTPYEQYF
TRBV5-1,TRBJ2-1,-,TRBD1,TGCGCCAGCAGTCCCGAGGGACAGGGACACAGTGAGCAGTTCTTC,CASSPEGQGHSEQFF
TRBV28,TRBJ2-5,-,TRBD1,TGTGCCAGCAGTTTAAGGGGGCCTAGCCTTCCAGAGACCCAGTACTTC,CASSLRGPSLPETQYF
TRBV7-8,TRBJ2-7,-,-,TGTGCCAGCAGCCTTGAGAGCTACGAGCAGTACTTC,CASSLESYEQYF
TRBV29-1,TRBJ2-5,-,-,TGCAGCGTCGTGACTAGAAATCAAGAGACCCAGTACTTC,CSVVTRNQETQYF
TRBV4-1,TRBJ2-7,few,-,TGCGCCAGCAGCCAAGAACTGACTCGACAGGTTATTGGCGAGCAGTACTTC,CASSQELTRQVIGEQYF
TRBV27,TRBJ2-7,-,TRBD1,TGTGCCAGCAGCCCCGCAGGGGGCGGTGGCGAGCAGTACTTC,CASSPAGGGGEQYF
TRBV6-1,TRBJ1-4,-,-,TGTGCCAGCAGCCCACAGGGTACCCCTAATGAAAAACTGTTTTTT,CASSPQGTPNEKLFF
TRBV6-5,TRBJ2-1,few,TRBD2,TGTGCCAGCAGTTACCTGACCAGCGGGGGCCACAATGAGCAGTTCTTC,CASSYLTSGGHNEQFF
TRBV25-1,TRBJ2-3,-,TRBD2,TGTGCCAGCAGTGAATTTAGCGGGAGTCCCACAGATACGCAGTATTTT,CASSEFSGSPTDTQYF
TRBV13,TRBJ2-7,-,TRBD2,TGTGCCAGCAGCTTAGGCCGCCGGACTAGCGGGGGAGTAATATTATTC,CASSLGRRTSGGVILF
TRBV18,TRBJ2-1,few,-,TGTGCCAGCTCACCAATCCTGAATGAGCAGTTCTTC,CASSPILNEQFF
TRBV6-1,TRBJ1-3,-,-,TGTGCCAGCAGTGATAATGGGAGGAACACCATATATTTT,CASSDNGRNTIYF
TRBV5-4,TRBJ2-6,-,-,TGTGCCAGCAGCCACCCCGTGGCCAGCTCTGGGGCCAACGTCCTGACTTTC,CASSHPVASSGANVLTF
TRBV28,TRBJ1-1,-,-,TGTGCCAGCAGACCCCAGGGAAACACTGAAGCTTTCTTT,CASRPQGNTEAFF
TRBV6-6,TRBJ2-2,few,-,TGTGCCAGCAGTTACGGTTCGCGAGCCGGGGAGCTGTTTTTT,CASSYGSRAGELFF
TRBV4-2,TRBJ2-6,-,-,TGTGCCAGCAGCCAACTACGGGGGGGGACAGAGAGCTCTGGGGCCAACGTCCTGACTTTC,CASSQLRGGTESSGANVLTF
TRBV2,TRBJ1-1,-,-,TGTGCCAGCAGTCCTTTGGTTGCGAACACTGAAGCTTTCTTT,CASSPLVANTEAFF
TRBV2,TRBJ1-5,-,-,TGTGCCAGCAGCTTACCGTGGGGGTCGAGCAATCAGCCCCAGCATTTT,CASSLPWGSSNQPQHF
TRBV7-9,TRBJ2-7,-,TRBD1,TGTGCCAGCAGCCCGGGCGGGTCACAGGGGGTCCAGTACTTC,CASSPGGSQGVQYF
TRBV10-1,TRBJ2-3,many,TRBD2,TGCGCCAGCAGTTCGGGGACTAGCGGGAACACAGATACGCAGTATTTT,CASSSGTSGNTDTQYF
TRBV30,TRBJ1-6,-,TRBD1,TGTGCCTGGAGTGTAGGGGGACAGTTTGTCCCCCTCCACTTT,CAWSVGGQFVPLHF
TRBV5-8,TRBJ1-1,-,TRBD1,TGTGCCAGCAGCTTGATGACAGGGCCGTACACTGAAGCTTTCTTT,CASSLMTGPYTEAFF
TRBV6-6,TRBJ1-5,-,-,TGTGCCAGCAGTTCCGGGGGGCGGGAGAGCAATCAGCCCCAGCATTTT,CASSSGGRESNQPQHF
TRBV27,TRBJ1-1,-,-,TGTGCCAGCATAGGTAGGACTGAAGCTTTCTTT,CASIGRTEAFF
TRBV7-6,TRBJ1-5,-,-,TGTGCCAGCAGCTTAGTCGAGGATCAGCCCCAGCATTTT,CASSLVEDQPQHF
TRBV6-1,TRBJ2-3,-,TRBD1,TGTGCCAGCCGGGACAGGGGCACAGATACGCAGTATTTT,CASRDRGTDTQYF
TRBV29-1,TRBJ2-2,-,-,TGCAGCGTTGAACCCGGGACCCCGACCGGGGAGCTGTTTTTT,CSVEPGTPTGELFF
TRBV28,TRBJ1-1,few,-,TGTGCCAGCAGTCTCCCCCGGGGTACTGAAGCTTTCTTT,CASSLPRGTEAFF
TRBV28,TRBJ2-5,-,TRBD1,TGTGCCACCGGACAGGGTCGGTGGGAGACCCAGTACTTC,CATGQGRWETQYF
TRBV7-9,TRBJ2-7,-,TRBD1,TGTGCCAGCAGACCAAGACAGGGCTACGAGCAGTACTTC,CASRPRQGYEQYF
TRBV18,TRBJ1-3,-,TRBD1,TGTGCCAGCTCACCGCTGCCGGGGACAGCCTCTGGAAACACCATATATTTT,CASSPLPGTASGNTIYF
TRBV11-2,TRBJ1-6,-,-,TGTGCCAGCAGCTTTCCAATCGTGCCCCGCCTGGATTCACCCCTCCACTTT,CASSFPIVPRLDSPLHF
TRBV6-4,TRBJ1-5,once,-,TGTGCCAGCAGTGCGGAACAGGGCCAGCCCCAGCATTTT,CASSAEQGQPQHF
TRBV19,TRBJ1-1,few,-,TGTGCCAGTAAATTTGGGGGCGGCACTGAAGCTTTCTTT,CASKFGGGTEAFF
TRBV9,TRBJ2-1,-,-,TGTGCCAGCAGCGTAGTCGGGGATCCCTACAATGAGCAGTTCTTC,CASSVVGDPYNEQFF
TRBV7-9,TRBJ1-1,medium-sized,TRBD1,TGTGCCAGCAGCTTCGGGACAGACGCTTTCTTT,CASSFGTDAFF
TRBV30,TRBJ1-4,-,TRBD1,TGTGCCTGGACCCTAGGACAGGGCCCCTCTCTAGCTAATGAAAAACTGTTTTTT,CAWTLGQGPSLANEKLFF
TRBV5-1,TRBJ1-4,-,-,TGCGCCAGCAGCGGCGGGGCTGCTAAGACTAATGAAAAACTGTTTTTT,CASSGGAAKTNEKLFF
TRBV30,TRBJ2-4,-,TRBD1,TGTGCCTGGAGTGTACTGGACAGGGGGGACATTCAGTACTTC,CAWSVLDRGDIQYF